Listed below are T cell receptor beta chains from one sample, sequenced in a study of T cell repertoires in cytomegalovirus infection. From the reads, TCRdb called clonotypes with MiXCR, one entry per CDR3 protein. The top ten hold around 48% of the sample, which has a few hundred thousand distinct CDR3 sequences, about 39% seen once. The antigens for these receptors are not known. The sequences come from cultured PBMCs, collected from culture after CMV antigen stimulation. The receptors were sampled from a human donor in good health (CMV status not recorded). Some clones in this sample may be carry-over from other donors' samples. The CDR3 runs from the conserved cysteine through the conserved F or W. A D gene is named only where the DNA matches it firmly. Where a row states a size, it is once, few, many or the class of an expanded clone; other rows omit it.

few	TRBJ1-2	.	TRBV6-2/TRBV6-3	TGTGCCAGCAGTTACTCGACCGGGGTAGGAAACTATGGCTACACCTTC	CASSYSTGVGNYGYTF
few	TRBJ2-3	TRBD2	TRBV12-3/TRBV12-4	TGTGCCAGCAGAAGGAGTCCGGGACTAGCGGGGGGCGGGGATACGCAGTATTTT	CASRRSPGLAGGGDTQYF
.	TRBJ2-1	.	TRBV7-2	TGTGCCAGCAGCTTAGACGATTTTAGTGGATTCTTGGGTGAGCAGTTCTTC	CASSLDDFSGFLGEQFF
.	TRBJ2-7	TRBD1	TRBV11-2	TGTGCCAGCAGCTGGGGGACAGGGGGGTACGAGCAGTACTTC	CASSWGTGGYEQYF
few	TRBJ2-4	.	TRBV11-2	TGTGCCAGCAGCTTGCTAGTTACGGAAACCAAAAACATTCAGTACTTC	CASSLLVTETKNIQYF
few	TRBJ1-5	.	TRBV19	TGTGCCAGTAGTAACACAGGTGGGGGTCAGCCCCAGCATTTT	CASSNTGGGQPQHF
few	TRBJ1-5	.	TRBV27	TGTGCCAGCAGTAAAGACCCTCGACAGACGCCCCAGCATTTT	CASSKDPRQTPQHF
.	TRBJ2-2	TRBD1	TRBV10-3	TGTGCCATCAGTTCGGGACAGGGGAGCACCGGGGAGCTGTTTTTT	CAISSGQGSTGELFF
few	TRBJ2-7	.	TRBV6-2/TRBV6-3	TGTGCCAGCAGTTACTCGCAGACAGGAAAGTACGAGCAGTACTTC	CASSYSQTGKYEQYF
few	TRBJ1-1	.	TRBV6-2/TRBV6-3	TGTGCCAGCAGTTACCCCACGTTCGAAGCTTTCTTT	CASSYPTFEAFF
.	TRBJ1-5	.	TRBV7-8	TGTGCCAGCACCCCATCCCGGGTTTCGAATCAGCCCCAGCATTTT	CASTPSRVSNQPQHF
.	TRBJ1-4	.	TRBV6-1	TGTGCCAGCAGGGGTCGGGGGACTAATGAAAAACTGTTTTTT	CASRGRGTNEKLFF
.	TRBJ2-7	.	TRBV7-9	TGTGCCAGCAGTTACCAGTACGAGCAGTACTTC	CASSYQYEQYF
few	TRBJ2-2	.	TRBV2	TGTGCCAGCAGTTTCGACAGACCCGGGGAGCTGTTTTTT	CASSFDRPGELFF
.	TRBJ2-1	.	TRBV10-3	TGTGCCATCAGTGCGGGGGGACAGTGGGGCAATGAGCAGTTCTTC	CAISAGGQWGNEQFF
.	TRBJ2-1	TRBD2	TRBV7-9	TGTGCCAGCAGCTCCTCCGGGACTAGCGAAACATACGATGAGCAGTTCTTC	CASSSSGTSETYDEQFF
.	TRBJ2-1	.	TRBV19	TGTGCCAGTAGCAGGCGGCAGCGCAATGAGCAGTTCTTC	CASSRRQRNEQFF
few	TRBJ2-7	.	TRBV7-6	TGTGCCAGCAGCTTAGGGGGCGGAACTCTCTACGAGCAGTACTTC	CASSLGGGTLYEQYF
few	TRBJ1-3	.	TRBV6-1	TGTGCCAGCAGTCTGCGCGGGGCGACGATCTCTGGAAACACCATATATTTT	CASSLRGATISGNTIYF
few	TRBJ1-5	TRBD1	TRBV7-2	TGTGCCAGCAGCCAAGACAGGGGGCAGCATCAGCCCCAGCATTTT	CASSQDRGQHQPQHF
many	TRBJ2-2	.	TRBV7-2	TGTGCCAGCAGCTTAGGAGGGTCGAACACCGGGGAGCTGTTTTTT	CASSLGGSNTGELFF
.	TRBJ2-1	.	TRBV15	TGTGCCACCAGCACACCCACGGGTGGGTCGTTCTACAATGAGCAGTTCTTC	CATSTPTGGSFYNEQFF
many	TRBJ1-2	.	TRBV7-2	TGTGCCAGCAGCCCCCGCCCTGCAGATGGCTACACCTTC	CASSPRPADGYTF
many	TRBJ2-7	.	TRBV7-8	TGTGCCAGCAGCCCGGCCGGGACACTCCATCGCCGCGAGCAGTACTTC	CASSPAGTLHRREQYF
few	TRBJ2-5	.	TRBV7-4	TGTGCCAGCAGCTACCTCGGGGAATTCCAAGAGACCCAGTACTTC	CASSYLGEFQETQYF
.	TRBJ1-6	TRBD1	TRBV30	TGTGCCTGGAGTGTATTTTCCGGACAGGGGTTTTCACCCCTCCACTTT	CAWSVFSGQGFSPLHF
few	TRBJ1-2	TRBD1	TRBV4-1	TGCGCCAGCAGCCAAGATCTGTCTACAGGGGCTTCGGACTATGGCTACACCTTC	CASSQDLSTGASDYGYTF
.	TRBJ2-5	TRBD2	TRBV28	TGTGCCAGCAGTTTAACTAGCGGGGTACAAGAGACCCAGTACTTC	CASSLTSGVQETQYF
many	TRBJ1-2	.	TRBV7-8	TGTGCCAGCAGGCCCCGGGCACAGGGAGACTATGGCTACACCTTC	CASRPRAQGDYGYTF
.	TRBJ1-3	.	TRBV7-2	TGTGCCAGCAGCTTAGCGGGCCAGGGAGACACCATATATTTT	CASSLAGQGDTIYF
.	TRBJ2-3	TRBD2	TRBV7-9	TGTGCCAGCAGCCGAGCGGGAGCCGCCCCGGGCACAGATACGCAGTATTTT	CASSRAGAAPGTDTQYF
.	TRBJ2-5	TRBD2	TRBV7-6	TGTGCCAGCAGTACCGGGACTAGCGAAGAGACCCAGTACTTC	CASSTGTSEETQYF
.	TRBJ2-5	.	TRBV7-2	TGTGCCAGCAGCTCCAGGCGGCACCAAGAGACCCAGTACTTC	CASSSRRHQETQYF
.	TRBJ1-1	.	TRBV5-1	TGCGCCAGCAGCTTACTCAGTTCAATGAACACTGAAGCTTTCTTT	CASSLLSSMNTEAFF
few	TRBJ2-7	TRBD1	TRBV7-9	TGTGCCAGCAGCCCCCCCGGACAGGGACCCTCCTACGAGCAGTACTTC	CASSPPGQGPSYEQYF
few	TRBJ2-5	.	TRBV6-1	TGTGCCAGCAGTGCCCAGGGAGGATTACAAGAGACCCAGTACTTC	CASSAQGGLQETQYF
few	TRBJ2-7	TRBD2	TRBV6-2/TRBV6-3	TGTGCCAGCAGGACGGCGTCTAGCGGGGTCTACGAGCAGTACTTC	CASRTASSGVYEQYF
.	TRBJ2-3	.	TRBV10-3	TGTGCCATCAGTGGCAGACGGGCCTCTGGGGTGGCAGATACGCAGTATTTT	CAISGRRASGVADTQYF
few	TRBJ1-2	.	TRBV12-3/TRBV12-4	TGTGCCAGCAGACAGACACCGTATGGCTACACCTTC	CASRQTPYGYTF
.	TRBJ2-7	.	TRBV6-2/TRBV6-3	TGTGCCAGCAGCCCCCTCCTGGGGGTCGAGCAGTACTTC	CASSPLLGVEQYF
few	TRBJ2-1	TRBD1	TRBV3-1	TGTGCCAGCAGGCAAGTCCAGGGGGATGAGCAGTTCTTC	CASRQVQGDEQFF
few	TRBJ2-7	.	TRBV20-1	TGCAGTGCTAGTGGGCAGGGGACCAACGAGCAGTACTTC	CSASGQGTNEQYF
.	TRBJ2-7	.	TRBV27	TGTGCCAGCAGCTCCCGGAGGGGACAGACCTCCTACGAGCAGTACTTC	CASSSRRGQTSYEQYF
.	TRBJ2-7	TRBD2	TRBV4-1	TGCGCCAGCAGCACAACGGCGACTAGCGCCTCCTACGAGCAGTACTTC	CASSTTATSASYEQYF
once	TRBJ1-2	TRBD1	TRBV25-1	TGTGCCAGCAGTGAATATCCGCAGGGGGCCGGCTATGGCTACACCTTC	CASSEYPQGAGYGYTF
.	TRBJ2-1	.	TRBV18	TGTGCCAGCTCACGAATGGACAGCTACAATGAGCAGTTCTTC	CASSRMDSYNEQFF
.	TRBJ2-1	TRBD2	TRBV7-2	TGTGCCAGCAGCTTACGGGGGGGGGCCGATGAGCAGTTCTTC	CASSLRGGADEQFF
.	TRBJ2-2	TRBD1	TRBV6-2/TRBV6-3	TGTGCCAGCAGTTACCCGACAGGGTTGGCGAACACCGGGGAGCTGTTTTTT	CASSYPTGLANTGELFF
.	TRBJ1-5	.	TRBV28	TGTGCCAGCAGTTTTGCAGGGTTCAATCAGCCCCAGCATTTT	CASSFAGFNQPQHF
few	TRBJ1-1	.	TRBV19	TGTGCCAGTATGGGGGTCCAAGGGGAAGTTGAAGCTTTCTTT	CASMGVQGEVEAFF
.	TRBJ2-3	TRBD2	TRBV6-5	TGTGCCAGCAGTTACGGGTCGGGAGGCGCAGATACGCAGTATTTT	CASSYGSGGADTQYF
many	TRBJ2-6	TRBD1	TRBV5-1	TGCGCCAGCAGCTTCGCCCAGGGGGCTACTGGGGCCAACGTCCTGACTTTC	CASSFAQGATGANVLTF
.	TRBJ1-5	TRBD1	TRBV4-3	TGCGCCAGCAGCCAAGGACAGGGGGCATATCAGCCCCAGCATTTT	CASSQGQGAYQPQHF
.	TRBJ1-2	.	TRBV12-3/TRBV12-4	TGTGCCAGCAGTTTAGGTTTCGGCAGGGACTTTAACTATGGCTACACCTTC	CASSLGFGRDFNYGYTF
.	TRBJ1-2	.	TRBV2	TGTGCCAGCAGTGAAGCCGGGGGCGCCGATGGCTACACCTTC	CASSEAGGADGYTF
.	TRBJ2-6	.	TRBV5-1	TGCGCCAGCAGCCCCGGTGGATGGGCTGGGGCCAACGTCCTGACTTTC	CASSPGGWAGANVLTF
.	TRBJ1-2	TRBD1	TRBV7-8	TGTGCCAGCAGCTTAGCGGGGACAGGGGTATACACCTTC	CASSLAGTGVYTF
.	TRBJ2-3	.	TRBV12-3/TRBV12-4	TGTGCCAGCAGTTTTGGTGGGGAGGTCGCAGATACGCAGTATTTT	CASSFGGEVADTQYF
.	TRBJ1-5	TRBD1	TRBV7-2	TGTGCCAGCAGCCCAGGGGGCCCGGAGCCCCAGCATTTT	CASSPGGPEPQHF